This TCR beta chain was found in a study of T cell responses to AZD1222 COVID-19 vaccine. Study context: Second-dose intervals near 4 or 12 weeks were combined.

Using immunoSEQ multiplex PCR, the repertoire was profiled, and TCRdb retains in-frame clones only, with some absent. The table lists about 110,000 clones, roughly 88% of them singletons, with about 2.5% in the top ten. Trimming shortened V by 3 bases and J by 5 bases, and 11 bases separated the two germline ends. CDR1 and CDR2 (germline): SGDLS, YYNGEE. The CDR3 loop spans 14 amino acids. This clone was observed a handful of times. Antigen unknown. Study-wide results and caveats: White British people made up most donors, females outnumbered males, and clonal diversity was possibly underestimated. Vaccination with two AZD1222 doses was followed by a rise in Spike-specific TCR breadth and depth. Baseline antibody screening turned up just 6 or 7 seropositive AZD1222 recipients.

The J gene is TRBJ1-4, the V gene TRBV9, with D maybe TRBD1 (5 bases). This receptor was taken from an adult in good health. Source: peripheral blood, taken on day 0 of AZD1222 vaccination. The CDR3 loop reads CASSDGTENEKLFF. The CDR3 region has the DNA TGTGCCAGCAGCGACGGGACGGAGAATGAAAAACTGTTTTTT.